The 2 T cell receptor beta chains given below trace back to one sample, sequenced in a study of T cell responses to AZD1222 COVID-19 vaccine. Method: immunoSEQ multiplex PCR; TCRdb's copy keeps in-frame clones and lacks some. This sample carries around 86,000 clones, roughly 89% of them seen once, and the ten largest clones take about 8.4%. Sequenced here: peripheral blood, sampled on day 0 of AZD1222 vaccination. The receptor set was obtained from an adult in good health.

The chain couples TRBV5-8 to TRBJ2-6; 8 bases align to TRBD1. CDR1 and CDR2 (germline): SGHTS, YDEGEE. This CDR3 comprises 18 residues. V shed 3 bases, J shed 1 base, and the junction held 9 bases outside the gene matches. DNA of the CDR3: TGTGCCAGCAGCTCGGGACAGGCCCTAACGTCTGGGGCCAACGTCCTGACTTTC. This encodes CASSSGQALTSGANVLTF.

This chain joins TRBV7-9 and TRBJ2-7; unclear D gene. Trimming pared 5 bases from V and 9 bases from J, leaving 11 bases between. CDR3 length equals 11 residues. Germline V gene data show CDR1 as SEHNR and CDR2 as FQNEAQ (reference sequence). The CDR3 protein is CASSAWAGQYF. CDR3 DNA sequence: TGTGCCAGCAGCGCCTGGGCCGGGCAGTACTTC.